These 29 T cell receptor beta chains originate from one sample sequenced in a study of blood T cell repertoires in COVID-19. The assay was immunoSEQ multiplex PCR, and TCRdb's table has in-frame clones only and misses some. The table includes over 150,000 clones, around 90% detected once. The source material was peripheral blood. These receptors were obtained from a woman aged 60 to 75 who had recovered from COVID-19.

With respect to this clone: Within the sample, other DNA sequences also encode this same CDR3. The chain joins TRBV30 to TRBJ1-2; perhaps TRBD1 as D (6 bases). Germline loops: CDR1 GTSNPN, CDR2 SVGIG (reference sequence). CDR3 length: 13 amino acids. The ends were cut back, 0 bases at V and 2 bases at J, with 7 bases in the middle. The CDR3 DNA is TGTGCCTGGAGTGTAGGACAGAACTATGGCTACACCTTC. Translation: CAWSVGQNYGYTF.

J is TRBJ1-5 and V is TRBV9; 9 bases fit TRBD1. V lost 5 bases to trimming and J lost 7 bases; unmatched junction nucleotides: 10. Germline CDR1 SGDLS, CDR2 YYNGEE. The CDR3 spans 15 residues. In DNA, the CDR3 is TGTGCCAGCAGTGAAACAGGGGGCGTGATGCAGCCCCAGCATTTT. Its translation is CASSETGGVMQPQHF.

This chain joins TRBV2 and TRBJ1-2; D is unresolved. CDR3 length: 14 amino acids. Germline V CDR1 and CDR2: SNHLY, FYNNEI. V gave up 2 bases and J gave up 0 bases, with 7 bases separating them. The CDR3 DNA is TGTGCCAGCAGTGAATTAGGAGCTAACTATGGCTACACCTTC. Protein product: CASSELGANYGYTF.

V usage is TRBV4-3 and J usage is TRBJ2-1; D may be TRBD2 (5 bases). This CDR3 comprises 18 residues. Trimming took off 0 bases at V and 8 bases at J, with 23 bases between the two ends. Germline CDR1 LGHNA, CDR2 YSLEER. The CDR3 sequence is CASSQDPPGIRRFDEQFF. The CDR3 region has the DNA TGCGCCAGCAGCCAAGATCCACCCGGGATCAGGCGTTTCGATGAGCAGTTCTTC.

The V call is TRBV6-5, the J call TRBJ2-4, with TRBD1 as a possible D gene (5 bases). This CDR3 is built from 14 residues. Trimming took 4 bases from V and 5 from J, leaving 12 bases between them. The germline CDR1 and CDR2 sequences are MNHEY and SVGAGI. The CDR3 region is CASSWGRSENIQYF. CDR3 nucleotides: TGTGCCAGCAGTTGGGGCAGGAGCGAAAACATTCAGTACTTC.

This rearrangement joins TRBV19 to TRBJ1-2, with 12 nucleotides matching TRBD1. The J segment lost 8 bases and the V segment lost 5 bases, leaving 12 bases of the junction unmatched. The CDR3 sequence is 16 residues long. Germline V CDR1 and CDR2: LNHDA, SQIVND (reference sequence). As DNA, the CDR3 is TGTGCCAGTAGTGGCGCCCCGGGACAGGGGGCCGGGGGCTACACCTTC. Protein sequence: CASSGAPGQGAGGYTF.

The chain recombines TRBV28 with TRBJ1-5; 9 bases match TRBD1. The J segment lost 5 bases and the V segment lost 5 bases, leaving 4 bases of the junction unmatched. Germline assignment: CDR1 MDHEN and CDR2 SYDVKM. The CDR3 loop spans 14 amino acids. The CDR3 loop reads CASSDRGRDQPQHF. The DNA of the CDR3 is TGTGCCAGCAGTGACAGGGGGAGGGATCAGCCCCAGCATTTT.

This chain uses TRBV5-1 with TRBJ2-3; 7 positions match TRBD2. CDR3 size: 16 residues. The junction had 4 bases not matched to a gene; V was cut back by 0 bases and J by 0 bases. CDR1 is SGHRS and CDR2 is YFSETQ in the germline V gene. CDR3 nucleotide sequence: TGCGCCAGCAGCTTGGGGAGCGGGGCTAGCACAGATACGCAGTATTTT. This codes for CASSLGSGASTDTQYF.

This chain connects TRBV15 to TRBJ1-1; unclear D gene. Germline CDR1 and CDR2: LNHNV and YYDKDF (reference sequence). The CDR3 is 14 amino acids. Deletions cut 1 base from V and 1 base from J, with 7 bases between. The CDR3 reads CATSRVRENTEAFF. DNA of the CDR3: TGTGCCACCAGCAGAGTTAGAGAGAACACTGAAGCTTTCTTT.

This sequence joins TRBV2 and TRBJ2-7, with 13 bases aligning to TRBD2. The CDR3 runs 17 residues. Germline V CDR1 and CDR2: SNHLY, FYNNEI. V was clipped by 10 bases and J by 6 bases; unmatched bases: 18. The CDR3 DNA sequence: TGTGCCATCGAACGCTCGTGGACTAGCGGGGGTTCGGGCGAGCAGTACTTC. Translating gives CAIERSWTSGGSGEQYF.

CDR3 amino acids: CASSQVGGYNEQFF. The CDR3 DNA follows: TGTGCCAGCAGCCAAGTGGGGGGGTACAATGAGCAGTTCTTC. The chain has TRBV14 and TRBJ2-1, with 7 bases aligning to TRBD2. The CDR3 has 14 amino acids. Germline V gene sequence: CDR1 SGHDN, CDR2 FVKESK. Trimming cost V 1 base and J 4 bases; bases outside gene matches: 1. The variable domain in full, with the rest retrieved from reference TRBV14 and TRBJ2-1, is EAGVTQFPSHSVIEKGQTVTLRCDPISGHDNLYWYRRVMGKEIKFLLHFVKESKQDESGMPNNRFLAERTGGTYSTLKVQPAELEDSGVYFCASSQVGGYNEQFFGPGTRLTVL.

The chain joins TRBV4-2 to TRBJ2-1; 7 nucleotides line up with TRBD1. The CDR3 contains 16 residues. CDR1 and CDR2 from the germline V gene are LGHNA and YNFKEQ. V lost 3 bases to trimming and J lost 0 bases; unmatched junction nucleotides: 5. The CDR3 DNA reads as TGTGCCAGCAGCCATCTCAGGGGGAGCTCCTACAATGAGCAGTTCTTC. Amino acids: CASSHLRGSSYNEQFF.

The CDR3 spells CASSSGTHYGYTF. DNA for the CDR3: TGTGCCAGCAGCTCCGGGACACATTATGGCTACACCTTC. This chain connects TRBV11-2 to TRBJ1-2; tentatively, D is TRBD1 (6 bases). From germline, CDR1 is SGHAT and CDR2 FQNNGV. Trimming left V 4 bases short and J 5 bases short, with 11 bases between. This CDR3 contains 13 residues.

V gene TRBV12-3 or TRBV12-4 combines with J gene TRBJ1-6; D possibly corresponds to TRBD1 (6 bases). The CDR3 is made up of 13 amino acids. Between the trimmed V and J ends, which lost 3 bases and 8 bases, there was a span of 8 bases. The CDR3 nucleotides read TGTGCCAGCAGTTTCAAGGGGGATTCACCCCTCCACTTT. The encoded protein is CASSFKGDSPLHF.

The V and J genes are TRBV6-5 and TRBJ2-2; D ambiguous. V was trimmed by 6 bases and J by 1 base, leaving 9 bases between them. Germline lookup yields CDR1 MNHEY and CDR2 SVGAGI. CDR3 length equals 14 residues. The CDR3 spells CASRRHRNTGELFF. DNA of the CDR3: TGTGCCAGCAGGCGCCATAGGAACACCGGGGAGCTGTTTTTT.

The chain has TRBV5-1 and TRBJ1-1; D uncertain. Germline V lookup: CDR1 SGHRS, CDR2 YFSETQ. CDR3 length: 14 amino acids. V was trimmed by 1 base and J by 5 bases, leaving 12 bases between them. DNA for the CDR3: TGCGCCAGCAGCTTGTCCTCCGGGGAAACTGAAGCTTTCTTT. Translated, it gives CASSLSSGETEAFF.

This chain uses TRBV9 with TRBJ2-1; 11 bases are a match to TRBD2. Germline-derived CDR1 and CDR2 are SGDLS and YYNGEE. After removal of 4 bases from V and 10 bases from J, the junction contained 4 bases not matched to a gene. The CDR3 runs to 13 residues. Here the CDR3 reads CASSLPSGGEQFF. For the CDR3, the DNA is TGTGCCAGCAGCCTTCCTAGCGGGGGGGAGCAGTTCTTC. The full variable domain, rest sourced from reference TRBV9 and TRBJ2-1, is DSGVTQTPKHLITATGQRVTLRCSPRSGDLSVYWYQQSLDQGLQFLIQYYNGEERAKGNILERFSAQQFPDLHSELNLSSLELGDSALYFCASSLPSGGEQFFGPGTRLTVL.

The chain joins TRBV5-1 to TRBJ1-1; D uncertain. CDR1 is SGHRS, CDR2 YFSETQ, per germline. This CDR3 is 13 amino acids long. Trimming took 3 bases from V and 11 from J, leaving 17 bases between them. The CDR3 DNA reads TGCGCCAGCAGCTCCTCCCCGGGGTTCGAGGCTTTCTTT. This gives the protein CASSSSPGFEAFF. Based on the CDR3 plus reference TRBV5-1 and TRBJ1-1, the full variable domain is KAGVTQTPRYLIKTRGQQVTLSCSPISGHRSVSWYQQTPGQGLQFLFEYFSETQRNKGNFPGRFSGRQFSNSRSEMNVSTLELGDSALYLCASSSSPGFEAFFGQGTRLTVV.

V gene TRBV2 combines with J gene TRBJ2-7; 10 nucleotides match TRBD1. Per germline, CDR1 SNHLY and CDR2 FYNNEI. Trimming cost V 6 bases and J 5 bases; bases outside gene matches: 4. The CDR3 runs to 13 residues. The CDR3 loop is CASSAGTGDEQYF. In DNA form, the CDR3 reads TGTGCCAGCAGCGCCGGGACAGGGGACGAGCAGTACTTC.

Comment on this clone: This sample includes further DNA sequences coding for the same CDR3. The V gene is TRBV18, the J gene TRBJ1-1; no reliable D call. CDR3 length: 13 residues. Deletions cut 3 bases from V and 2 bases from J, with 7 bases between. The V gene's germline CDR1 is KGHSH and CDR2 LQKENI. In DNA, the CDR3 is TGTGCCAGCTCACCCGGACTCAACACTGAAGCTTTCTTT. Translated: CASSPGLNTEAFF.

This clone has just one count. Here the CDR3 reads CASSWTYSSPYEQYF. The CDR3 DNA reads TGCGCCAGCAGCTGGACTTACAGCTCCCCCTACGAGCAGTACTTC. The chain has TRBV5-1 and TRBJ2-7; D possibly corresponds to TRBD2 (5 bases). The germline V gene has CDR1 SGHRS and CDR2 YFSETQ. The V end lost 3 bases, the J end lost 2 bases, and 15 bases lay between the germline ends. The CDR3 runs 15 residues. Full variable domain (remainder filled in from reference TRBV5-1 and TRBJ2-7): KAGVTQTPRYLIKTRGQQVTLSCSPISGHRSVSWYQQTPGQGLQFLFEYFSETQRNKGNFPGRFSGRQFSNSRSEMNVSTLELGDSALYLCASSWTYSSPYEQYFGPGTRLTVT.

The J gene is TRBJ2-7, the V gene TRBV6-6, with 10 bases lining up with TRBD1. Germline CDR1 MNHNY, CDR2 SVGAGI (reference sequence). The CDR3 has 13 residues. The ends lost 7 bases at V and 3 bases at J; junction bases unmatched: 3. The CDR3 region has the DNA TGTGCCAGCACTTGGGACAGGGGCTACGAGCAGTACTTC. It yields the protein CASTWDRGYEQYF.

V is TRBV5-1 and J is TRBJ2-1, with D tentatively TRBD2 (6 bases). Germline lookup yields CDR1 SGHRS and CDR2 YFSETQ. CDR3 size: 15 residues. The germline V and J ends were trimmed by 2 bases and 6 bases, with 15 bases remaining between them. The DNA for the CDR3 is TGCGCCAGCAGCTTCGGGGGTAGCGGCCTCAATGAGCAGTTCTTC. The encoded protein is CASSFGGSGLNEQFF. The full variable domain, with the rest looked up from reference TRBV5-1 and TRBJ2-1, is KAGVTQTPRYLIKTRGQQVTLSCSPISGHRSVSWYQQTPGQGLQFLFEYFSETQRNKGNFPGRFSGRQFSNSRSEMNVSTLELGDSALYLCASSFGGSGLNEQFFGPGTRLTVL.

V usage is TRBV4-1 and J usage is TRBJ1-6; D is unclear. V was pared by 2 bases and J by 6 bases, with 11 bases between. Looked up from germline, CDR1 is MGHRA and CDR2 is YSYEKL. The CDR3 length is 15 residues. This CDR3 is CASSQFSGFNSPLHF. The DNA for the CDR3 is TGCGCCAGCAGCCAATTTTCCGGGTTTAATTCACCCCTCCACTTT.

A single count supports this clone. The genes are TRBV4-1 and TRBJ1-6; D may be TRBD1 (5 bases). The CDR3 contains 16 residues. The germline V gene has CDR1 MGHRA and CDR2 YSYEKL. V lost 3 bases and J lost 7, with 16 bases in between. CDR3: CASSHGGSRGNSPLHF. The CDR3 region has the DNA TGCGCCAGCAGCCACGGGGGGTCACGAGGGAATTCACCCCTCCACTTT.

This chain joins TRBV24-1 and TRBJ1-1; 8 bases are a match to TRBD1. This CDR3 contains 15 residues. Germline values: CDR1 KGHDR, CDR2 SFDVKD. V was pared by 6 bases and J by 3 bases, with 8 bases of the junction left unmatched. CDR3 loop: CATSRGQESDTEAFF. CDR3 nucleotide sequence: TGTGCCACCAGTCGGGGACAGGAGTCCGACACTGAAGCTTTCTTT.

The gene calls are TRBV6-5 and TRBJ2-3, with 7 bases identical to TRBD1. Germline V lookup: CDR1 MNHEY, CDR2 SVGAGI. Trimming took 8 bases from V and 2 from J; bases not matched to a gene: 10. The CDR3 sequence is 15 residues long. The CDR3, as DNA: TGTGCCAGCCGCAGGACAGGAAGCAACACAGATACGCAGTATTTT. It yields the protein CASRRTGSNTDTQYF.

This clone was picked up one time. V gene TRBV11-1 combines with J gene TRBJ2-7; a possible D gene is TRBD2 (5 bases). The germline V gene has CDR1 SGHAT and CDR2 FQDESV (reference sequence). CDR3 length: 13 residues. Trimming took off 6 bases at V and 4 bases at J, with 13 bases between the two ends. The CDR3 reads CASRTGNGYEQYF. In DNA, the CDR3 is TGTGCCAGCAGGACGGGGAACGGGTACGAGCAGTACTTC.

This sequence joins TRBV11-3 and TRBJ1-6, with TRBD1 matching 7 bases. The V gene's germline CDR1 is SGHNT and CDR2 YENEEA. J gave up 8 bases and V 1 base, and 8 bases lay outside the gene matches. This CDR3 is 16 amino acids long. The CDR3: CASSLVISGGDSPLHF. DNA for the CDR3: TGTGCCAGCAGCTTAGTCATATCAGGGGGAGATTCACCCCTCCACTTT.